These 21 T cell receptor beta chains were all obtained from the same sample, sequenced in a study of T cell responses to AZD1222 COVID-19 vaccine. Assay: immunoSEQ multiplex PCR; the TCRdb copy retains only in-frame clones and omits some. The repertoire consists of some 150,000 clones, with around 90% occurring once and the leading ten covering roughly 1.8%. The sample here was peripheral blood, taken 28 days after the second AZD1222 dose. All receptors derive from an adult who received the AZD1222 COVID-19 vaccine.

The chain links TRBV25-1 to TRBJ1-1, with a possible D match to TRBD1 (5 bases). Germline assignment: CDR1 MGHDK and CDR2 SYGVNS. The CDR3 runs to 15 residues. With 1 base removed from V and 3 bases from J, the gap between germline ends came to 12 bases. The CDR3 region has the DNA TGTGCCAGCAGTGAATCTGGGGGTCTTGACACTGAAGCTTTCTTT. This encodes CASSESGGLDTEAFF.

This chain connects TRBV5-1 to TRBJ2-2; D call uncertain. The CDR3 runs 13 residues. Per the germline V gene, CDR1 is SGHRS and CDR2 is YFSETQ. Trimming shortened V by 7 bases and J by 5 bases, and 12 bases separated the two germline ends. The CDR3 region is CASHVRPTGELFF. The CDR3 DNA follows: TGCGCCAGCCACGTAAGACCAACCGGGGAGCTGTTTTTT.

The V call is TRBV3-1 (or the pseudogene TRBV3-2), the J call TRBJ2-3, with 7 nucleotides matching TRBD2. This CDR3 spans 17 amino acids. V shed 4 bases and J 1 base; nucleotides not matched to a gene: 11. The V gene's germline CDR1 is LGHDT and CDR2 YNNKEL (reference sequence). The CDR3 DNA is TGTGCCAGCAGCCCGAATTTGACTAGCCCCGGCACAGATACGCAGTATTTT. Encoded protein: CASSPNLTSPGTDTQYF.

This clone occurred a few times. The CDR3 loop is CASSGGAVIQETQYF. The CDR3 region has the DNA TGTGCCAGTAGTGGCGGGGCTGTTATTCAAGAGACCCAGTACTTC. The V call is TRBV19, the J call TRBJ2-5; maybe TRBD2 (6 bases). Between the trimmed V and J ends, which lost 5 bases and 2 bases, there was a span of 15 bases. CDR3 length: 15 residues. Germline V CDR1 and CDR2: LNHDA, SQIVND (reference sequence).

The chain joins TRBV2 to TRBJ1-5, with D possibly matching TRBD1 (6 bases). The V gene's germline CDR1 is SNHLY and CDR2 FYNNEI. The CDR3 consists of 14 residues. V gave up 3 bases and J gave up 9 bases, with 15 bases separating them. Here the CDR3 DNA reads TGTGCCAGCAGTGACTTATACAGGGAAGGGCCCCAGCATTTT. Amino acid sequence: CASSDLYREGPQHF.

The chain is built from TRBV30 and TRBJ2-3, with 10 bases aligning to TRBD2. The J segment lost 5 bases and the V segment lost 1 base, leaving 9 bases of the junction unmatched. The CDR3 is 16 amino acids. CDR1 is GTSNPN and CDR2 is SVGIG in the germline V gene (reference sequence). CDR3 residues: CAWSEGLAGEGDTQYF. The CDR3 nucleotides are TGTGCCTGGAGTGAAGGGCTAGCGGGAGAAGGAGATACGCAGTATTTT.

In regard to this clone: Other DNA variants within this sample encode the same CDR3. This chain connects TRBV5-1 to TRBJ1-6; 7 nucleotides line up with TRBD1. This CDR3 has 14 amino acids. With 5 bases clipped from V and 7 bases from J, the junction kept 6 bases outside the gene matches. Germline V gene data show CDR1 as SGHRS and CDR2 as YFSETQ. The CDR3: CASSPGTANSPLHF. As DNA, the CDR3 is TGCGCCAGCAGTCCAGGGACAGCAAATTCACCCCTCCACTTT.

This clone came up once. The chain recombines TRBV6-2 or TRBV6-3 with TRBJ2-3; 14 positions match TRBD2. Germline CDR1 is MNHEY and CDR2 is SVGEGT. V lost 2 bases and J lost 4; bases outside the gene matches: 2. The CDR3 extends over 16 amino acids. In DNA form, the CDR3 reads TGTGCCAGCAGTTACCCGGGACTAGCGGGAGCAGATACGCAGTATTTT. This encodes CASSYPGLAGADTQYF.

The rearrangement links TRBV19 to TRBJ1-1; D possibly corresponds to TRBD1 (6 bases). This CDR3 region has 17 residues. V gave up 0 bases and J gave up 1 base, with 15 bases separating them. Germline V gene lookup returns CDR1 LNHDA and CDR2 SQIVND (reference sequence). CDR3 sequence (DNA): TGTGCCAGTAGTATAGAGAATGGGGGGCGTTGGAACACTGAAGCTTTCTTT. Protein sequence: CASSIENGGRWNTEAFF. Complete variable domain (other parts from reference TRBV19 and TRBJ1-1): DGGITQSPKYLFRKEGQNVTLSCEQNLNHDAMYWYRQDPGQGLRLIYYSQIVNDFQKGDIAEGYSVSREKKESFPLTVTSAQKNPTAFYLCASSIENGGRWNTEAFFGQGTRLTVV.

This rearrangement joins TRBV6-5 to TRBJ1-2, with D possibly matching TRBD1 (6 bases). Between the trimmed V and J ends, which lost 2 bases and 2 bases, there was a span of 6 bases. Germline V gene sequence: CDR1 MNHEY, CDR2 SVGAGI. The CDR3 has 13 amino acids. CDR3 nucleotide sequence: TGTGCCAGCAGTTACCAGGGGAACTATGGCTACACCTTC. It yields the protein CASSYQGNYGYTF.

A few counts support this clone. Within the sample, other DNA sequences also encode this same CDR3. CDR3 DNA sequence: TGTGCCAGCAGCTCGACAGGGTATAGCAATCAGCCCCAGCATTTT. The encoded protein is CASSSTGYSNQPQHF. The V and J genes are TRBV7-8 and TRBJ1-5; 7 nucleotides agree with TRBD1. The V and J ends lost 4 bases and 0 bases, in that order; junction bases with no gene match: 3. The CDR3 has 15 amino acids. From germline, CDR1 is SGHVS and CDR2 FQNEAQ.

The chain employs TRBV7-3 and TRBJ1-1, with D perhaps TRBD1 (5 bases). V was clipped by 5 bases and J by 2 bases, with 12 bases between them. This CDR3 is built from 14 residues. From germline, CDR1 is SGHTA and CDR2 FQGTGA. The CDR3 reads CASSPPRGNTEAFF. The CDR3 nucleotides are TGTGCCAGCAGCCCCCCGAGGGGAAACACTGAAGCTTTCTTT.

This chain connects TRBV2 to TRBJ2-7; 8 bases agree with TRBD2. This CDR3 comprises 12 residues. V trimming: 7 bases; J trimming: 4 bases; junction bases outside the gene matches: 3. Germline assignment: CDR1 SNHLY and CDR2 FYNNEI. As DNA, the CDR3 is TGTGCCAGCATCGGGGGGGAATACGAGCAGTACTTC. This codes for CASIGGEYEQYF.

This chain uses TRBV7-8 with TRBJ2-1; D possibly uses TRBD1 or TRBD2 (5 bases each). The CDR3 runs 13 residues. Trimming removed 2 bases at V and 7 bases at J, with 9 bases between. Per the germline V gene, CDR1 is SGHVS and CDR2 is FQNEAQ. CDR3 protein: CASSLMGENEQFF. The CDR3 region has the DNA TGTGCCAGCAGCTTAATGGGGGAGAATGAGCAGTTCTTC.

CDR3 loop: CASRAGAVYEQYF. The CDR3 DNA is TGTGCCAGCAGGGCGGGAGCTGTCTACGAGCAGTACTTC. The chain combines TRBV27 with TRBJ2-7, with 7 nucleotides matching TRBD2. The J segment lost 3 bases and the V segment lost 6 bases, leaving 5 bases of the junction unmatched. The CDR3 runs 13 residues. Per germline, CDR1 MNHEY and CDR2 SMNVEV (reference sequence).

In this sample, this clone turned up a few times. V is TRBV7-9 and J is TRBJ1-1; D is unresolved. From germline, CDR1 is SEHNR and CDR2 FQNEAQ (reference sequence). The CDR3 loop spans 16 amino acids. Trimming removed 2 bases at V and 1 base at J, with 14 bases between. CDR3 nucleotides: TGTGCCAGCAGCTTACCCTACGGCTCAGGGAACACTGAAGCTTTCTTT. Translation: CASSLPYGSGNTEAFF.

A single count supports this clone. The V and J genes are TRBV6-5 and TRBJ2-1; D tentatively fits TRBD1 or TRBD2 (5 bases each). The CDR3 contains 15 residues. Germline V lookup: CDR1 MNHEY, CDR2 SVGAGI. Trimming removed 7 bases from V and 8 bases from J, with 21 bases in between. The CDR3 here is CASTESAGLGDEQFF. CDR3 bases: TGTGCCAGCACCGAATCGGCAGGGTTGGGGGATGAGCAGTTCTTC.

This clone was seen a single time. The J gene is TRBJ2-7, the V gene TRBV4-3; perhaps TRBD1 as D (5 bases). There are 15 residues in the CDR3. The V end lost 2 bases, the J end lost 7 bases, and 18 bases lay between the germline ends. Per germline, CDR1 LGHNA and CDR2 YSLEER. CDR3 residues: CASSQSPGPSGEQYF. The CDR3 region has the DNA TGCGCCAGCAGCCAATCACCGGGCCCCTCAGGGGAGCAGTACTTC.

The chain has TRBV15 and TRBJ1-1; 7 bases fit TRBD1. The CDR3 runs to 15 residues. CDR1 and CDR2 from the germline V gene are LNHNV and YYDKDF (reference sequence). V lost 0 bases to trimming and J lost 5 bases; unmatched junction nucleotides: 6. As DNA, the CDR3 is TGTGCCACCAGCAGAGAGGACAGGCGGGGGACTGAAGCTTTCTTT. Its translation: CATSREDRRGTEAFF.

The chain carries TRBV9 and TRBJ2-3; D gene unclear. CDR3 length: 10 residues. Germline V gives CDR1 SGDLS, CDR2 YYNGEE. Deletions cut 7 bases from V and 6 bases from J, with 6 bases between. Here the CDR3 reads CASGPDTQYF. CDR3 in DNA: TGTGCCAGCGGACCGGATACGCAGTATTTT.

The chain recombines TRBV20-1 with TRBJ2-1; TRBD2 aligns across 7 bases. This CDR3 spans 15 amino acids. V dropped 3 bases and J dropped 6; count of bases not matched to a gene: 11. Germline V gives CDR1 DFQATT, CDR2 SNEGSKA (reference sequence). CDR3 sequence: CSASRAGVLPNEQFF. Here the CDR3 DNA reads TGCAGTGCTAGTCGCGCGGGAGTCCTCCCCAATGAGCAGTTCTTC.